This T cell receptor (beta chain) stems from a study of blood T cell repertoires in COVID-19. About the research overall: COVID-19 samples from acute and convalescent phases originated in the United States, Italy and Spain.

The study assigned cohorts using participant-reported clinical history. In Cohort 3, a recovered donor had either two negative PCRs, clearance, or symptom resolution. Germline loops: CDR1 SGHTA, CDR2 FQGTGA. Deletions cut 6 bases from V and 0 bases from J, with 15 bases between. This CDR3 is 15 amino acids long. Measured with immunoSEQ multiplex PCR; TCRdb has only the in-frame clones, and not every one. The sample contains a few hundred thousand clones, about nine tenths of which appear only once. This sequence originates from a woman aged 40 to 50 who had recovered from COVID-19. The chain combines TRBV7-3 with TRBJ2-7; D ambiguous. Source material: PBMCs or T cells enriched from blood (not recorded which). CDR3 sequence reads: CASRIRGPFSYEQYF. In DNA form, the CDR3 reads TGTGCCAGCAGAATCAGAGGTCCTTTCTCCTACGAGCAGTACTTC.